This is a list of T cell receptor beta chains from one sample in a study of blood T cell repertoires in COVID-19. Generated by immunoSEQ multiplex PCR, the TCRdb table keeps only in-frame clones and is missing some. The table lists 200,000 to 250,000 clones, approximately 90% of them singletons. Sequencing was performed on PBMCs or T cells enriched from blood (not recorded which). Receptors originate from a young man with acute COVID-19. Both conserved end residues are part of each CDR3. D genes are given only for firm matches. Size is stated for part of the rows, as once, few or many counts, or as a class when the clone is expanded.

clone size	V gene	D gene	J gene	CDR3 length	CDR3 protein	CDR3 DNA
-	TRBV18	-	TRBJ2-6	16	CASSPPQGSGANVLTF	TGTGCCAGCTCACCACCTCAGGGATCTGGGGCCAACGTCCTGACTTTC
-	TRBV4-2	-	TRBJ2-7	15	CASSQLAGSSYEQYF	TGTGCCAGCAGCCAACTAGCAGGATCGTCCTACGAGCAGTACTTC
-	TRBV14	-	TRBJ1-1	14	CASSRQEVNTEAFF	TGTGCCAGCAGCCGACAGGAAGTGAACACTGAAGCTTTCTTT
-	TRBV24-1	-	TRBJ1-2	13	CATSDLQGAGYTF	TGTGCCACCAGTGATTTACAGGGCGCTGGCTACACCTTC
-	TRBV2	TRBD2	TRBJ2-5	15	CASRNTQRESETQYF	TGTGCCAGCAGGAATACGCAGCGGGAATCGGAGACCCAGTACTTC
once	TRBV19	TRBD1	TRBJ1-2	11	CASRTGAGYTF	TGTGCCAGTCGGACAGGGGCTGGCTACACCTTC
once	TRBV2	TRBD2	TRBJ2-2	15	CATLRTSGYTGELFF	TGTGCCACGCTAAGGACTAGCGGCTACACCGGGGAGCTGTTTTTT
-	TRBV29-1	TRBD1	TRBJ1-2	13	CSARGQDNYGYTF	TGCAGCGCCCGGGGACAGGATAACTATGGCTACACCTTC
-	TRBV7-9	TRBD1	TRBJ1-3	14	CASTPRDSPVTIYF	TGTGCCAGCACCCCACGGGACAGCCCTGTCACCATATATTTT
-	TRBV7-9	-	TRBJ1-1	14	CASSSLSGTAEAFF	TGTGCCAGCAGCTCCCTGAGTGGTACGGCTGAAGCTTTCTTT
-	TRBV4-1	TRBD2	TRBJ2-3	16	CASSLLTSGSTDTQYF	TGCGCCAGCAGCCTGCTGACTAGCGGGAGCACAGATACGCAGTATTTT
-	TRBV3-1/TRBV3-2	-	TRBJ1-3	14	CASSHQASGNIIYF	TGTGCCAGCAGCCATCAGGCCTCTGGAAACATCATATATTTT
-	TRBV11-2	-	TRBJ1-2	14	CASSPRKGGYGYTF	TGTGCCAGCAGCCCCCGAAAAGGGGGCTATGGCTACACCTTC
-	TRBV4-1	-	TRBJ2-7	9	CASSQDKYF	TGCGCCAGCAGCCAAGATAAGTACTTC
-	TRBV7-8	TRBD1	TRBJ2-5	17	CASSLPGWDRGSETQYF	TGTGCCAGCAGCTTACCAGGCTGGGACAGGGGGTCGGAGACCCAGTACTTC
-	TRBV5-4	TRBD2	TRBJ2-7	14	CASSLGAGVDEQYF	TGTGCCAGCAGCTTGGGAGCGGGAGTGGACGAGCAGTACTTC
-	TRBV28	TRBD1	TRBJ1-2	13	CASSETGGYGYTF	TGTGCCAGCAGTGAGACAGGGGGCTATGGCTACACCTTC
once	TRBV29-1	TRBD2	TRBJ2-1	14	CSVPSSGTRNEQFF	TGCAGCGTTCCTTCTAGCGGGACGCGGAATGAGCAGTTCTTC
-	TRBV19	-	TRBJ1-6	14	CASSTMTGNSPLHF	TGTGCCAGTAGTACCATGACAGGAAACTCACCCCTCCACTTT
-	TRBV11-3	TRBD2	TRBJ2-5	14	CASSPREGQETQYF	TGTGCCAGCAGCCCCCGGGAGGGCCAAGAGACCCAGTACTTC
-	TRBV10-3	TRBD2	TRBJ2-3	15	CAISETPSGRDTQYF	TGTGCCATCAGTGAGACTCCTAGCGGTAGGGATACGCAGTATTTT
-	TRBV19	TRBD1	TRBJ1-4	17	CASSTRPTGPHVEKLFF	TGTGCCAGTAGTACACGCCCGACAGGGCCGCACGTCGAAAAACTGTTTTTT
-	TRBV5-4	-	TRBJ2-3	17	CASSLVGGGIVGDTQYF	TGTGCCAGCAGCTTGGTCGGGGGAGGAATAGTTGGAGATACGCAGTATTTT
-	TRBV7-2	-	TRBJ1-6	14	CASSSGTGNSPLHF	TGTGCCAGCAGCAGCGGGACGGGTAATTCACCCCTCCACTTT
few	TRBV24-1	-	TRBJ2-1	14	CATSFSGVYNEQFF	TGTGCCACCAGTTTTTCGGGGGTCTACAATGAGCAGTTCTTC
-	TRBV19	TRBD1	TRBJ2-2	15	CASSPSGTGSRELFF	TGTGCCAGTAGTCCCTCCGGGACAGGAAGCCGGGAGCTGTTTTTT
-	TRBV19	-	TRBJ2-2	15	CASKRADSNTGELFF	TGTGCCAGTAAGCGGGCCGACTCGAACACCGGGGAGCTGTTTTTT
-	TRBV19	-	TRBJ2-7	15	CASSALTGSSYEQYF	TGTGCCAGTAGTGCACTAACGGGGTCCTCCTACGAGCAGTACTTC
few	TRBV3-1/TRBV3-2	-	TRBJ2-2	13	CASSPGATGELFF	TGTGCCAGCAGCCCTGGAGCAACCGGGGAGCTGTTTTTT
-	TRBV9	TRBD1	TRBJ2-7	16	CASSPWDRGGKDEQYF	TGTGCCAGCAGCCCATGGGACAGGGGAGGGAAGGACGAGCAGTACTTC
-	TRBV6-5	-	TRBJ2-7	13	CASTENGNYEQYF	TGTGCCAGTACAGAAAACGGGAACTACGAGCAGTACTTC
-	TRBV7-8	TRBD2	TRBJ2-5	20	CASSLGHRWTSGPGGETQYF	TGTGCCAGCAGCTTAGGGCACAGGTGGACTAGCGGGCCGGGGGGGGAGACCCAGTACTTC